Following are 7 T cell receptor beta chains from one sample sequenced in a study of cytomegalovirus exposure and HLA in healthy donors. With 60 Vbeta and 13 Jbeta primers, the PCR was carried out. Assay: immunoSEQ multiplex PCR; the TCRdb copy retains only in-frame clones and omits some. The sample lists about 170,000 clones, more than 80% occurring once. What was sequenced was PBMCs. These receptors were taken from a young man in good health and CMV-seronegative.

This sequence joins TRBV9 and TRBJ2-1; D is ambiguous. V lost 0 bases and J 6 bases, leaving 10 bases between the germline ends. CDR3 length: 14 residues. CDR1 and CDR2 from the germline V gene are SGDLS and YYNGEE. The CDR3 DNA reads TGTGCCAGCAGCGTAGCACTTGCTCCCAATGAGCAGTTCTTC. Translating it yields CASSVALAPNEQFF.

The chain combines TRBV6-6 with TRBJ2-7, with 7 bases identical to TRBD2. The germline CDR1 and CDR2 sequences are MNHNY and SVGAGI (reference sequence). This CDR3 is 16 amino acids long. Trimming removed 8 bases from V and 0 bases from J; junction bases left unmatched: 13. The CDR3 sequence is CASAWWREFNSYEQYF. The DNA of the CDR3 is TGTGCCAGCGCCTGGTGGCGGGAGTTTAACTCCTACGAGCAGTACTTC.

Only one count was recorded for this clone. The genes are TRBV2 and TRBJ2-2; D is ambiguous. Looked up from germline, CDR1 is SNHLY and CDR2 is FYNNEI. Trimming pared 3 bases from V and 8 bases from J, leaving 13 bases between. This CDR3 has 14 amino acids. CDR3 DNA: TGTGCCAGCAGTGACTACACAGTAATTGGGGAGCTGTTTTTT. Protein product: CASSDYTVIGELFF. Variable domain in full (rest from reference TRBV2 and TRBJ2-2): EPEVTQTPSHQVTQMGQEVILRCVPISNHLYFYWYRQILGQKVEFLVSFYNNEISEKSEIFDDQFSVERPDGSNFTLKIRSTKLEDSAMYFCASSDYTVIGELFFGEGSRLTVL.

This clone turned up a few times. The rearrangement uses TRBV5-1 and TRBJ2-1, with a weak D call TRBD2 (5 bases). Between the trimmed V and J ends, which lost 0 bases and 10 bases, there was a span of 14 bases. Germline V gene lookup returns CDR1 SGHRS and CDR2 YFSETQ. This CDR3 comprises 14 residues. The CDR3 DNA reads TGCGCCAGCAGCTTGGGATCCGCGGGTAGCGAGCAGTTCTTC. Translation: CASSLGSAGSEQFF.

The genes are TRBV4-1 and TRBJ1-4; maybe TRBD1 (6 bases). Trimming removed 11 bases at V and 6 bases at J, with 22 bases between. Germline values: CDR1 MGHRA, CDR2 YSYEKL. The CDR3 runs to 15 residues. CDR3 protein: CARLAAGAQDEKLFF. The CDR3, as DNA: TGCGCCCGATTGGCGGCGGGGGCGCAGGATGAAAAACTGTTTTTT.

This clone was recorded a few times. The chain joins TRBV29-1 to TRBJ1-3; D not certain. V lost 6 bases, J lost 2 bases, and 11 bases lay in between. The CDR3 totals 13 residues. Germline CDR1 and CDR2: SQVTM and ANQGSEA. DNA of the CDR3: TGCAGCGTCGTCGGTGGTCCTGGAAACACCATATATTTT. It encodes CSVVGGPGNTIYF.

Remarks on this clone: At the DNA level, this CDR3 is encoded by other sequences in the same sample as well. V gene TRBV5-1 combines with J gene TRBJ2-2; possibly TRBD1 for D (6 bases). Trimming removed 4 bases at V and 0 bases at J, with 10 bases between. The length of the CDR3 is 15 residues. The germline V gene encodes CDR1 SGHRS and CDR2 YFSETQ. CDR3 amino acids: CASSSGQTNTGELFF. In DNA form, the CDR3 reads TGCGCCAGCAGCAGCGGACAGACGAACACCGGGGAGCTGTTTTTT.